Listed below are T cell receptor beta chains from one sample, sequenced in a study of shared clonotypes between healthy human individuals. The repertoire was sequenced with immunoSEQ multiplex PCR; TCRdb's copy has only in-frame clones and lacks some. Of over 2 million clones listed, 85% to 95% were seen once; the top ten hold 0.1% to 0.15%. Sequencing was done on a sample of naive CD4+ T cells sorted from blood. All receptors come from a man aged 18 to 30 in good health. The CDR3 runs from the conserved cysteine through the conserved F or W. The order of the fields is V gene, clone size, D gene, J gene, CDR3 DNA, CDR3 protein. A D gene is named only where the DNA matches it firmly. Only part of the rows carry a size: once, few, many, or a class if the clone is expanded.

TRBV7-9,.,TRBD1,TRBJ1-4,TGTGCCAGCAGTCGACAGGGGAGCGAAAAACTGTTTTTT,CASSRQGSEKLFF
TRBV28,.,TRBD1,TRBJ1-5,TGTGCCAGCAGTACGGACAGGTATAGCAATCAGCCCCAGCATTTT,CASSTDRYSNQPQHF
TRBV5-1,.,TRBD2,TRBJ2-3,TGCGCCAGCAGCTTGGGGAGGACTAGCGGGGTTAGCACAGATACGCAGTATTTT,CASSLGRTSGVSTDTQYF
TRBV7-2,.,.,TRBJ1-1,TGTGCCAGCAGCTTGGCTTCGACAGATCTGAACACTGAAGCTTTCTTT,CASSLASTDLNTEAFF
TRBV6-5,.,.,TRBJ2-7,TGTGCCAGCAGCCGTGGGAGTAGTCAGTACGAGCAGTACTTC,CASSRGSSQYEQYF
TRBV10-2,.,.,TRBJ1-1,TGCGCCAGCCGTATGGGGGACGTGGAGAACACTGAAGCTTTCTTT,CASRMGDVENTEAFF
TRBV30,.,.,TRBJ1-2,TGTGCCTGCAAAAAGACAGGTTTGGGCTATGGCTACACCTTC,CACKKTGLGYGYTF
TRBV5-1,.,TRBD2,TRBJ2-7,TGCGCCAGCAGCCGAACGGGACTAGCGGGAGCCCACGAGCAGTACTTC,CASSRTGLAGAHEQYF
TRBV5-1,.,TRBD2,TRBJ2-3,TGCGCCAGCAGCTTGCCTAGCGGGGAAAGCACAGATACGCAGTATTTT,CASSLPSGESTDTQYF
TRBV30,once,TRBD1,TRBJ1-2,TGTGCCTGGAAACGCTGGGACAGAGTTAACTATGGCTACACCTTC,CAWKRWDRVNYGYTF
TRBV6-1,.,TRBD1,TRBJ2-7,TGTGCCAGTAACCGGGACAGGGTTAACTACGAGCAGTACTTC,CASNRDRVNYEQYF
TRBV19,.,.,TRBJ2-1,TGTGCCAGTAGTATCCTCGGGGCAGGGTGGAACAATGAGCAGTTCTTC,CASSILGAGWNNEQFF
TRBV6-1,.,.,TRBJ1-3,TGTGCCAGCAGTGAAGGGGAGGGGAGCTCTGGAAACACCATATATTTT,CASSEGEGSSGNTIYF
TRBV6-5,.,.,TRBJ1-5,TGTGCCAGCAGTTACTCGTACGGGGTTAGCAATCAGCCCCAGCATTTT,CASSYSYGVSNQPQHF
TRBV6-5,.,.,TRBJ2-3,TGTGCCAGCAGTCGAACGAGGGATACGCAGTATTTT,CASSRTRDTQYF
TRBV28,.,.,TRBJ2-7,TGTGCCAGCAGCGGTGTACAGGGGGGGGCCCTCGAGCAGTACTTC,CASSGVQGGALEQYF